These 29 T cell receptor beta chains originate from one sample sequenced in a study of T cell responses to AZD1222 COVID-19 vaccine. Profiled with immunoSEQ multiplex PCR; TCRdb holds only in-frame clones, not every one. The top ten hold about 9.7% of the sample, which has roughly 120,000 clones, approximately 83% seen once. The material sequenced was peripheral blood, taken on day 0 of AZD1222 vaccination. The receptors originated from an adult in good health.

The V call is TRBV18, the J call TRBJ2-1; 10 nucleotides agree with TRBD2. The CDR3 is 16 amino acids. Trimming took 2 bases from V and 6 from J; bases not matched to a gene: 7. Per the germline V gene, CDR1 is KGHSH and CDR2 is LQKENI. This chain's CDR3 is CASSPWREREGNEQFF. The CDR3, as DNA: TGTGCCAGCTCACCATGGAGGGAGCGGGAGGGCAATGAGCAGTTCTTC.

The genes are TRBV7-2 and TRBJ2-5; 14 bases map to TRBD2. The germline V gene has CDR1 SGHTA and CDR2 FQGNSA. Trimming cost V 1 base and J 5 bases; bases outside gene matches: 6. The CDR3 sequence is 17 residues long. CDR3: CASSLVRLAGGRETQYF. The CDR3 DNA is TGTGCCAGCAGCTTAGTTCGACTAGCGGGGGGGCGGGAGACCCAGTACTTC.

The chain is built from TRBV6-5 and TRBJ1-1, with D possibly TRBD1 on 5 matching bases. Trimming pared 6 bases from V and 1 base from J, leaving 12 bases between. There are 14 residues in the CDR3. The germline V gene has CDR1 MNHEY and CDR2 SVGAGI. This CDR3 is CASRHGTGNTEAFF. The CDR3 nucleotides are TGTGCCAGCAGGCATGGGACTGGGAACACTGAAGCTTTCTTT.

This chain's CDR3 is CASSKVTSAGQGTMSTDTQYF. CDR3 DNA: TGTGCCAGCAGCAAAGTTACTTCAGCGGGACAGGGAACAATGAGCACAGATACGCAGTATTTT. The genes are TRBV21-1 and TRBJ2-3; the table names TRBD1, a call not compared with the DNA. TRBV21-1 is deemed a pseudogene. This CDR3 region has 21 residues.

The rearrangement links TRBV28 to TRBJ2-2; TRBD1 matches at 7 bases. CDR1 and CDR2 (germline): MDHEN, SYDVKM. V trimming: 9 bases; J trimming: 4 bases; junction bases outside the gene matches: 8. The CDR3 spans 14 residues. CDR3 nucleotides: TGTGCCAGTCTGTCCGGACAGGTCACCGGGGAGCTGTTTTTT. This sequence encodes CASLSGQVTGELFF.

The sample holds a few counts of this clone. V and J are TRBV4-3 and TRBJ2-1; D is unresolved. Germline CDR1 LGHNA, CDR2 YSLEER. V gave up 0 bases and J gave up 10 bases, with 7 bases separating them. The CDR3 extends over 12 amino acids. The CDR3 nucleotides read TGCGCCAGCAGCCAAGACGGACCCGAGCAGTTCTTC. This translates into CASSQDGPEQFF.

This rearrangement joins TRBV29-1 to TRBJ2-3; 12 nucleotides match TRBD1. CDR1 is SQVTM, CDR2 ANQGSEA, per germline. J was trimmed by 2 bases and V by 6 bases; bases with no gene match: 6. The CDR3 runs to 15 residues. In DNA, the CDR3 is TGCAGCGTAGCTACGGGACAGGGGGCCACAGATACGCAGTATTTT. Amino acid sequence: CSVATGQGATDTQYF.

The V call is TRBV2, the J call TRBJ2-2, with 8 bases matching TRBD1. After removal of 4 bases from V and 5 bases from J, the junction contained 9 bases not matched to a gene. Germline CDR1 and CDR2: SNHLY and FYNNEI. The CDR3 spans 16 residues. The CDR3 region is CASSVKQGQVTGELFF. The CDR3 DNA reads as TGTGCCAGCAGTGTCAAGCAGGGACAGGTGACCGGGGAGCTGTTTTTT.

The chain links TRBV28 to TRBJ1-3; 8 nucleotides line up with TRBD1. The CDR3 is made up of 18 amino acids. Per germline, CDR1 MDHEN and CDR2 SYDVKM. Trimming cost V 7 bases and J 0 bases; bases outside gene matches: 14. This CDR3 is CASTPLLGQGHSGNTIYF. CDR3 nucleotides: TGTGCCAGCACCCCTCTTTTAGGACAGGGTCACTCTGGAAACACCATATATTTT.

This clone was observed a single time. The CDR3 protein is CSGGGQGVTDTQYF. DNA for the CDR3: TGCAGCGGCGGGGGACAGGGGGTGACAGATACGCAGTATTTT. The V and J genes are TRBV29-1 and TRBJ2-3, with 11 bases matching TRBD1. The germline gives CDR1 SQVTM, CDR2 ANQGSEA. V dropped 7 bases and J dropped 3; count of bases not matched to a gene: 6. The CDR3 is 14 amino acids.

The CDR3 DNA is TGTGCCAGTAGTATACTACAAGCAGGGCGCGATGAGCAGTTCTTC. This encodes CASSILQAGRDEQFF. This chain connects TRBV19 to TRBJ2-1; a weak D match, TRBD1 (5 bases). Trimming removed 2 bases at V and 8 bases at J, with 16 bases between. The CDR3 covers 15 residues. CDR1 LNHDA and CDR2 SQIVND come from the germline V gene (reference sequence).

The chain carries TRBV2 and TRBJ1-6, with 10 bases aligning to TRBD1. CDR3 size: 14 residues. Trimming took 5 bases from V and 6 from J; bases not matched to a gene: 1. Looked up from germline, CDR1 is SNHLY and CDR2 is FYNNEI. CDR3 DNA: TGTGCCAGCAGTCGGGACAGGGGTAATTCACCCCTCCACTTT. This gives the protein CASSRDRGNSPLHF.

The genes are TRBV19 and TRBJ1-2; TRBD1 aligns across 9 bases. J lost 4 bases, V lost 5 bases, and 8 bases had no gene match. Germline V gene sequence: CDR1 LNHDA, CDR2 SQIVND (reference sequence). The CDR3 has 15 residues. CDR3 nucleotide sequence: TGTGCCAGTAGTGACTCGGGACAGGGCGCCTATGGCTACACCTTC. This sequence encodes CASSDSGQGAYGYTF.

V and J are TRBV2 and TRBJ1-5, with D perhaps matching TRBD1 (5 bases). Germline V gene lookup returns CDR1 SNHLY and CDR2 FYNNEI. The CDR3 is made up of 13 amino acids. V lost 8 bases to trimming and J lost 4 bases, with 12 bases between them. Written as DNA, the CDR3 is TGTGCCAGCGCACCGGACACAAATCAGCCCCAGCATTTT. It specifies CASAPDTNQPQHF. The variable domain in full, with the rest retrieved from reference TRBV2 and TRBJ1-5, is EPEVTQTPSHQVTQMGQEVILRCVPISNHLYFYWYRQILGQKVEFLVSFYNNEISEKSEIFDDQFSVERPDGSNFTLKIRSTKLEDSAMYFCASAPDTNQPQHFGDGTRLSIL.

V usage is TRBV29-1 and J usage is TRBJ2-1; possible D gene TRBD1, 6 bases. V shed 8 bases and J shed 6 bases, with 14 bases lying between them. There are 12 residues in the CDR3. Germline lookup yields CDR1 SQVTM and CDR2 ANQGSEA. The DNA for the CDR3 is TGCAGCTTGAAAACAGGGAGCAATGAGCAGTTCTTC. Encoded protein: CSLKTGSNEQFF.

This chain joins TRBV2 and TRBJ2-7; 11 bases agree with TRBD2. The CDR3 is made up of 17 amino acids. V lost 2 bases to trimming and J lost 4 bases; unmatched junction nucleotides: 10. Germline V lookup: CDR1 SNHLY, CDR2 FYNNEI. The CDR3 sequence is CASSERVAGGSRYEQYF. The CDR3 coding sequence is TGTGCCAGCAGTGAAAGGGTAGCGGGAGGGTCCCGTTACGAGCAGTACTTC.

V and J are TRBV6-5 and TRBJ2-7; 9 bases are a match to TRBD1. This CDR3 comprises 13 residues. The J segment lost 6 bases and the V segment lost 6 bases, leaving 6 bases of the junction unmatched. Germline V gene sequence: CDR1 MNHEY, CDR2 SVGAGI. DNA for the CDR3: TGTGCCAGCAGAAAGGGACAGGGCGGCGAGCAGTACTTC. It translates to CASRKGQGGEQYF.

This chain links TRBV6-1 with TRBJ1-4; D gene ambiguous. The CDR3 consists of 15 residues. CDR1 and CDR2 (germline): MNHNS, SASEGT. Trimming left V 1 base short and J 8 bases short, with 14 bases between. The chain's CDR3 is CASSEGVRGGEKLFF. In DNA form, the CDR3 reads TGTGCCAGCAGTGAAGGAGTGCGCGGTGGCGAAAAACTGTTTTTT.

The J gene is TRBJ2-3, the V gene TRBV5-6; 11 bases align to TRBD2. The CDR3 loop spans 16 amino acids. Trimming cost V 4 bases and J 1 base; bases outside gene matches: 5. From germline, CDR1 is SGHDT and CDR2 YYEEEE. CDR3 bases: TGTGCCAGCAGCCCCGGACTAGCGGGCCGCACAGATACGCAGTATTTT. It codes for CASSPGLAGRTDTQYF.

A few counts support this clone. The CDR3 coding sequence is TGTGCCAGCAGCTCGACAGTAGGACATGAAAAACTGTTTTTT. This translates into CASSSTVGHEKLFF. The chain is built from TRBV5-6 and TRBJ1-4; D perhaps matches TRBD1 (5 bases). Germline-derived CDR1 and CDR2 are SGHDT and YYEEEE. The germline V and J ends were trimmed by 3 bases and 6 bases, with 12 bases remaining between them. This CDR3 has 14 residues. Complete variable domain (other parts from reference TRBV5-6 and TRBJ1-4): DAGVTQSPTHLIKTRGQQVTLRCSPKSGHDTVSWYQQALGQGPQFIFQYYEEEERQRGNFPDRFSGHQFPNYSSELNVNALLLGDSALYLCASSSTVGHEKLFFGSGTQLSVL.

This chain connects TRBV5-8 to TRBJ1-6, with a tentative D call TRBD1 (6 bases). This CDR3 spans 14 amino acids. From germline, CDR1 is SGHTS and CDR2 YDEGEE. V was pared by 3 bases and J by 6 bases, with 10 bases between. The CDR3 loop is CASSYRVGNSPLHF. The CDR3 DNA follows: TGTGCCAGCAGCTACAGGGTGGGTAATTCACCCCTCCACTTT.

The chain uses TRBV7-9 and TRBJ2-2; D is possibly TRBD1 (6 bases). With 3 bases removed from V and 6 bases from J, the gap between germline ends came to 11 bases. The germline CDR1 and CDR2 sequences are SEHNR and FQNEAQ (reference sequence). This CDR3 is built from 14 residues. The CDR3 DNA follows: TGTGCCAGCAGCTTTCAAGGGGGAGCCGGGGAGCTGTTTTTT. Residues: CASSFQGGAGELFF. The full variable domain, in which reference TRBV7-9 and TRBJ2-2 provide the parts outside the CDR3, is DTGVSQNPRHKITKRGQNVTFRCDPISEHNRLYWYRQTLGQGPEFLTYFQNEAQLEKSRLLSDRFSAERPKGSFSTLEIQRTEQGDSAMYLCASSFQGGAGELFFGEGSRLTVL.

This clone was counted a few times. The chain combines TRBV5-1 with TRBJ2-5; 11 nucleotides match TRBD1. Trimming took 9 bases from V and 2 from J; bases not matched to a gene: 3. The CDR3 totals 13 residues. Germline loops: CDR1 SGHRS, CDR2 YFSETQ. The CDR3 region is CATGQGAQETQYF. The DNA of the CDR3 is TGCGCCACCGGACAGGGGGCGCAAGAGACCCAGTACTTC.

There are many counts of this clone. The chain has TRBV4-3 and TRBJ1-2; D is perhaps TRBD1 (5 bases). Germline CDR1 reads LGHNA; CDR2 reads YSLEER. The ends were cut back, 0 bases at V and 4 bases at J, with 12 bases in the middle. The CDR3 runs to 15 residues. CDR3 bases: TGCGCCAGCAGCCAAGATAGAACGGGACTCTATGGCTACACCTTC. Protein sequence: CASSQDRTGLYGYTF.

The rearrangement uses TRBV18 and TRBJ1-4; D is ambiguous. The CDR3 extends over 13 amino acids. Germline V lookup: CDR1 KGHSH, CDR2 LQKENI. Trimming took off 6 bases at V and 6 bases at J, with 11 bases between the two ends. CDR3 amino acids: CASSAQNDEKLFF. CDR3 nucleotides: TGTGCCAGCTCGGCCCAAAATGATGAAAAACTGTTTTTT.

Of note for this clone: Additional DNA sequences in this sample encode the identical CDR3. The V gene is TRBV2, the J gene TRBJ1-2, with D perhaps matching TRBD1 (5 bases). Germline assignment: CDR1 SNHLY and CDR2 FYNNEI. V was pared by 8 bases and J by 1 base, with 8 bases between. The CDR3 spans 12 residues. Here the CDR3 reads CASQGYNYGYTF. CDR3 nucleotide sequence: TGTGCCAGCCAGGGTTATAACTATGGCTACACCTTC.

This clone showed up just once. V usage is TRBV6-6 and J usage is TRBJ1-5, with unresolved D. The CDR3 is made up of 14 amino acids. The V gene's germline CDR1 is MNHNY and CDR2 SVGAGI (reference sequence). V lost 0 bases, J lost 2 bases, and 5 bases lay in between. The CDR3 region is CASSYSRGNQPQHF. The DNA of the CDR3 is TGTGCCAGCAGTTACTCGAGGGGCAATCAGCCCCAGCATTTT.

This clone was seen a single time. V is TRBV15 and J is TRBJ2-7; 8 bases match TRBD1. The germline CDR1 and CDR2 sequences are LNHNV and YYDKDF (reference sequence). CDR3 length: 18 residues. V was clipped by 0 bases and J by 0 bases; unmatched bases: 10. The CDR3 region is CATSRDRTTGGISYEQYF. The CDR3 nucleotides read TGTGCCACCAGCAGAGACCGTACTACAGGGGGGATCTCCTACGAGCAGTACTTC.

This chain joins TRBV5-1 and TRBJ2-2; 7 nucleotides align to TRBD2. V shed 1 base and J 4 bases; nucleotides not matched to a gene: 10. This CDR3 is 17 amino acids long. Germline V gene sequence: CDR1 SGHRS, CDR2 YFSETQ. The CDR3 protein is CASSLKGAGDSTGELFF. The CDR3 DNA follows: TGCGCCAGCAGCTTGAAAGGGGCGGGAGATAGCACCGGGGAGCTGTTTTTT.